This paragraph covers one T cell receptor beta chain sequence. This entry belongs to a study of blood T cell repertoires in COVID-19. Study-level information: The United States, Italy and Spain provided the acute and convalescent COVID-19 samples. From T cells, B-cell-depleted T cells, or PBMCs came the material, which was cDNA or gDNA.

The CDR3 is made up of 14 amino acids. Trimming removed 7 bases at V and 0 bases at J, with 10 bases between. Germline assignment: CDR1 SGHTA and CDR2 FQGTGA. Produced via immunoSEQ multiplex PCR; TCRdb's table is partial and in-frame only. The sample carries roughly 47,000 clones, 75% to 90% recorded once. The rearrangement links TRBV7-3 to TRBJ2-1, with a weak D call TRBD1 (6 bases). The specimen sequenced was peripheral blood. This clonotype originated in a middle-aged man with acute or convalescent COVID-19. CDR3 bases: TGTGCCAGCACCGACAGGAGCTCCTACAATGAGCAGTTCTTC. Amino acids: CASTDRSSYNEQFF.